This T cell receptor beta chain was sequenced for a study of early T cells in non-severe SARS-CoV-2 infection (dated by TCRdb to the early 2020s). Some background on the complete study: Because TCR sequencing was done on bulk RNA from unsorted whole blood, the alpha and beta chains could not be paired.

CDR1 and CDR2 are read off the germline V gene (reference sequence) as MNHNY and SVGAGI. From cysteine to phenylalanine, the CDR3 is 16 amino acids long. Only the CDR3 DNA stays, 48 bases, in frame from base 1. Unmatched junction bases come to 9, with V trimmed by 6 bases and J by 3 bases. The study was a case-control design nested within a healthcare worker cohort in London, UK, with weekly nasopharyngeal swab PCR tests and blood sampling. Healthcare workers were enrolled in the week of the UK lockdown, from 23 to 31 March 2020, and were followed every week for up to roughly 16 weeks. This clonotype was recorded at least ten times. What antigen it recognizes has not been identified. Base qualities were left out, and no much larger clone turns up one base away. General conclusions and limits of the study: VDJdb matching was skewed toward anti-spike CD8 responses and likely underestimated virus-specific expansions, missing private and CD4 specificities.

Libraries were made using 5' RACE. Sequencing used a NextSeq 500. The TCR library protocol attached unique molecular identifiers to individual cDNA molecules to correct for sequencing error and PCR bias. Both TCR alpha and beta chains were sequenced, and tight co-correlation was observed between alpha and beta sequence abundances in each sample. The paper's data handling went like this. Decombinator V4 was used to annotate TCR sequences for V gene, J gene and CDR3. Expanded TCRs were defined as changing significantly between any two time points under a Poisson model with p below 0.0001. TCR abundances were normalised to the total number of TCRs sequenced per sample and were expressed as counts per million. TRAV1-2 paired with TRAJ12, TRAJ20 or TRAJ33 defined MAIT TCRs, while TRAV10 paired with TRAJ18 defined iNKT TCRs. A search of VDJdb, accessed on 1 November 2021, was run for TCRs annotated to CMV, EBV and SARS-CoV-2, with TCRs annotated for multiple antigens excluded. TCRdb passed the public sequencing reads through fastp at Q25 and MiXCR, retaining productive beta sequences. Each CDR3 protein appears once, grouped with its most common genes and DNA. These V and J calls originate from TCRdb's pipeline instead of the authors' own analysis. The sample profile shows 65,000 to 85,000 distinct CDR3 sequences; 9% to 10% of them were found once. The leading ten clones occupy 15% of the sample.

The sample here was whole blood, taken at baseline. In this chain, TRBV6-6 is recombined with TRBJ1-5, with 9 bases in between that match TRBD1. This clonotype was sampled from an adult who was a healthcare worker with PCR-confirmed SARS-CoV-2 infection or an uninfected control (not recorded which). At the DNA level, the sequence is TGTGCCAGCAGCCAATACGGGACAGGGAACAATCAGCCCCAGCATTTT. Translated, it reads CASSQYGTGNNQPQHF.